This T cell receptor beta chain comes out of a study of cytomegalovirus exposure and HLA in healthy donors. Germline V gene data show CDR1 as PRHDT and CDR2 as FYEKMQ (reference sequence). The CDR3 length is 14 residues. V was trimmed by 7 bases and J by 0 bases, leaving 9 bases between them. Study-wide results and caveats: Earlier analysis looked at TCR beta V segments, and most were productive about 90% or about 30% of the time.

The PCR ran on 60 Vbeta and 13 Jbeta primers. Libraries were prepared by immunoSEQ multiplex PCR; TCRdb keeps only in-frame clonotypes and omits some of them. This sample carries some 170,000 clones, just over 70% of them seen once, and the ten largest clones take over 2%. As regards this clone: Its antigen is not known.

The sample taken for sequencing was PBMCs. The receptor was isolated from a human donor in good health. This chain joins TRBV13 and TRBJ2-2; D is perhaps TRBD1 (5 bases). The CDR3 coding sequence is TGTGCCAGCAATAAGGGGCCGAACACCGGGGAGCTGTTTTTT. Translating it yields CASNKGPNTGELFF.